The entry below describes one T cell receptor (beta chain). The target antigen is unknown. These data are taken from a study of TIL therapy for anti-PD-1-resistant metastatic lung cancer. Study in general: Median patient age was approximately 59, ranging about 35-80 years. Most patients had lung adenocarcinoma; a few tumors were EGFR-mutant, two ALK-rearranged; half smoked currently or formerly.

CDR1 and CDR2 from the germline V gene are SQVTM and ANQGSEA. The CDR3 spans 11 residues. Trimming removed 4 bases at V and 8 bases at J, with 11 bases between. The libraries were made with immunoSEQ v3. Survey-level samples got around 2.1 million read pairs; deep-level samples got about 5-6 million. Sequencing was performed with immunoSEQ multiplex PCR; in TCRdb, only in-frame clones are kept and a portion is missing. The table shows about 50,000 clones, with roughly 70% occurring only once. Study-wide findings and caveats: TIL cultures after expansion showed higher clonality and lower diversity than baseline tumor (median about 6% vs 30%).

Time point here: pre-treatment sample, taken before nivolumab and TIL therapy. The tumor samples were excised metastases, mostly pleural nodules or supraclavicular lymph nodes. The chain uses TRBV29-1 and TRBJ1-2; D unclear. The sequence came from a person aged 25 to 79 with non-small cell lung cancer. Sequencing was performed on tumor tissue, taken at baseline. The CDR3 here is CSVGHPLGYTF. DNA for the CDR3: TGCAGCGTTGGGCACCCCCTGGGCTACACCTTC.